This TCR beta chain appears in the sequencing data of a study of shared clonotypes between healthy human individuals. The sample holds many counts of this clone. Libraries were prepared by immunoSEQ multiplex PCR; TCRdb keeps only in-frame clonotypes and omits some of them. The sample shows around 500,000 clones, 81% of them seen only once. The sequence was obtained from a woman aged 40 to 50 in good health. Some clones in this sample may be carry-over from other donors' samples. The sequenced material came from PBMCs.

CDR3: CASSVGRAQVHEQFF. CDR3 sequence (DNA): TGTGCCAGCAGTGTTGGACGAGCTCAGGTGCATGAGCAGTTCTTC. This rearrangement joins TRBV2 to TRBJ2-1; D remains unclear. Trimming shortened V by 4 bases and J by 8 bases, and 18 bases separated the two germline ends. The CDR3 extends over 15 amino acids. Per the germline V gene, CDR1 is SNHLY and CDR2 is FYNNEI.